Following are 10 T cell receptor beta chains from one sample sequenced in a study of OX40 agonist ivuxolimab in advanced cancers. Clones were sequenced by immunoSEQ multiplex PCR, and TCRdb holds only the in-frame ones, with some missing. The data contain around 30,000 clones, approximately 86% of them singletons. Source: CD4+ or CD8+ T cells sorted from blood, taken in a trial of the OX40 agonist ivuxolimab. The receptors stem from an adult with an advanced solid tumor such as melanoma, head and neck, liver or kidney cancer.

In its sample, this clone was seen a few times. This rearrangement joins TRBV11-1 to TRBJ1-1; the D gene is possibly TRBD1 (5 bases). V was clipped by 5 bases and J by 6 bases, with 10 bases between them. Germline CDR1 is SGHAT and CDR2 is FQDESV (reference sequence). The length of the CDR3 is 12 residues. The CDR3 coding sequence is TGTGCCAGCAGCCCGGGACTGCCTGAAGCTTTCTTT. Its translation: CASSPGLPEAFF.

The chain links TRBV11-2 to TRBJ2-5; 9 bases match TRBD1. Germline CDR1 SGHAT, CDR2 FQNNGV. The CDR3 runs to 17 residues. After removal of 1 base from V and 4 bases from J, the junction contained 10 bases not matched to a gene. The CDR3 DNA sequence: TGTGCCAGCAGCTTAGCACCGGGACAGGGAGGTTCAGAGACCCAGTACTTC. Its protein product is CASSLAPGQGGSETQYF. The variable domain in full, with the rest retrieved from reference TRBV11-2 and TRBJ2-5, is EAGVAQSPRYKIIEKRQSVAFWCNPISGHATLYWYQQILGQGPKLLIQFQNNGVVDDSQLPKDRFSAERLKGVDSTLKIQPAKLEDSAVYLCASSLAPGQGGSETQYFGPGTRLLVL.

The rearrangement joins TRBV28 to TRBJ2-2; D is undetermined. The CDR3 contains 17 residues. The germline CDR1 and CDR2 sequences are MDHEN and SYDVKM. The V and J ends lost 6 bases and 1 base respectively, with 18 bases between them. CDR3 amino acids: CASSRLALGGNTGELFF. The CDR3, as DNA: TGTGCCAGCAGCCGTTTAGCCTTGGGCGGGAACACCGGGGAGCTGTTTTTT.

In this sample, this clone turned up once. V usage is TRBV2 and J usage is TRBJ2-5; 7 bases are shared with TRBD1. CDR3 length: 15 residues. Looked up from germline, CDR1 is SNHLY and CDR2 is FYNNEI. V lost 4 bases, J lost 5 bases, and 10 bases stayed unmatched. CDR3 sequence: CASSVGRGGAETQYF. The DNA of the CDR3 is TGTGCCAGCAGTGTAGGGAGAGGGGGCGCGGAGACCCAGTACTTC.

V usage is TRBV28 and J usage is TRBJ1-1, with D possibly TRBD1 on 5 matching bases. CDR1 and CDR2 from the germline V gene are MDHEN and SYDVKM. The CDR3 has 12 residues. The V end lost 4 bases, the J end lost 5 bases, and 8 bases lay between the germline ends. The CDR3 sequence: CASSWGGTEAFF. CDR3 coding DNA: TGTGCCAGCAGTTGGGGGGGGACTGAAGCTTTCTTT.

The J gene is TRBJ1-4, the V gene TRBV21-1. TRBV21-1 is assigned pseudogene status. The CDR3 runs to 17 residues. The CDR3 protein is CASSTSNEQRTNEKLFF. The DNA of the CDR3 is TGTGCCAGCAGCACTAGTAACGAACAGCGAACTAATGAAAAACTGTTTTTT.

The V call is TRBV7-7, the J call TRBJ2-2; 9 positions agree with TRBD1. CDR3 size: 14 residues. With 4 bases clipped from V and 5 bases from J, the junction kept 2 bases outside the gene matches. Germline values: CDR1 SSHAT, CDR2 FNYEAQ (reference sequence). The CDR3 reads CASSSGQGTGELFF. CDR3 nucleotide sequence: TGTGCCAGCAGCTCGGGACAGGGTACCGGGGAGCTGTTTTTT.

This chain joins TRBV5-5 and TRBJ2-7, with D perhaps given as TRBD1 or TRBD2 (6 bases each). CDR3 length: 15 residues. V was cut by 2 bases and J by 3 bases, with 15 bases left in between. Germline values: CDR1 SGHKS, CDR2 YYEKEE (reference sequence). In nucleotides, the CDR3 is TGTGCCAGCAGCTTCTACGGGGGCTTTGTCTACGAGCAGTACTTC. This translates into CASSFYGGFVYEQYF.

The chain carries TRBV4-1 and TRBJ2-7; 7 nucleotides line up with TRBD2. In germline, CDR1 is MGHRA, CDR2 YSYEKL. The CDR3 has 15 residues. V was pared by 0 bases and J by 7 bases, with 9 bases of the junction left unmatched. The chain's CDR3 is CASSQDIRGGGEQYF. CDR3 coding DNA: TGCGCCAGCAGCCAAGATATCCGGGGCGGGGGTGAGCAGTACTTC.

In its sample, this clone ranks as medium-sized. V is TRBV4-1 and J is TRBJ2-1; either TRBD1 or TRBD2 may supply D (6 bases each). In germline, CDR1 is MGHRA, CDR2 YSYEKL. There are 16 residues in the CDR3. Trimming cost V 0 bases and J 7 bases, with 16 bases left between them. The CDR3 loop reads CASSQDLGGRGNEQFF. The CDR3 coding sequence is TGCGCCAGCAGCCAAGATTTGGGGGGCCGCGGTAATGAGCAGTTCTTC.